One and the same sample provided the 25 T cell receptor beta chains below, sequenced in a study of Ad26.COV2.S vaccination and SARS-CoV-2 variants. Generated by immunoSEQ multiplex PCR, the TCRdb table keeps only in-frame clones and is missing some. The sample lists some 340,000 clones; around 84% were seen once. Specified treatment: some 20 received Ad26.COV2.S at low or high dose, single or two shots; about 5 received placebo; per-sample allocation not given. After the first vaccine or placebo injection, samples were drawn on day 63. The sample consisted of peripheral blood, taken in a trial of Ad26.COV2.S vaccine versus placebo. All receptors come from a person between 18 and 65 years old who received the Ad26.COV2.S COVID-19 vaccine or a placebo.

V usage is TRBV6-5 and J usage is TRBJ1-2; D possibly corresponds to TRBD1 (6 bases). Germline loops: CDR1 MNHEY, CDR2 SVGAGI. V dropped 6 bases and J dropped 2 bases, with 13 bases sitting between them. The CDR3 sequence is 14 residues long. The CDR3 loop is CASSQRQANYGYTF. CDR3 coding DNA: TGTGCCAGCAGCCAAAGACAGGCGAACTATGGCTACACCTTC.

The chain employs TRBV7-2 and TRBJ1-2; possibly TRBD1 for D (6 bases). CDR1 SGHTA and CDR2 FQGNSA come from the germline V gene. V lost 5 bases to trimming and J lost 6 bases, with 10 bases between them. The CDR3 consists of 12 residues. In nucleotides, the CDR3 is TGTGCCAGCAGCCGACGGACAGATGGCTACACCTTC. Amino acids: CASSRRTDGYTF.

This chain links TRBV5-1 with TRBJ2-5, with 11 bases lining up with TRBD2. Per germline, CDR1 SGHRS and CDR2 YFSETQ. Trimming at V came to 2 bases and at J to 4 bases, leaving 10 bases not matched to a gene. This CDR3 comprises 17 residues. CDR3 DNA sequence: TGCGCCAGCAGCTTTGGGGCTAGCGGGGGGTCTACAGAGACCCAGTACTTC. Translated: CASSFGASGGSTETQYF.

This sequence joins TRBV11-2 and TRBJ2-7, with a possible D match to TRBD2 (6 bases). V shed 5 bases and J shed 11 bases, with 13 bases lying between them. CDR1 and CDR2 (germline): SGHAT, FQNNGV. This CDR3 has 11 residues. CDR3 sequence: CASSPQTRKYF. CDR3 bases: TGTGCCAGCAGCCCGCAGACTAGGAAGTACTTC.

The CDR3 DNA follows: TGCGCCAGCAGCGGCCCCTTACAGGGGTTGAACACTGAAGCTTTCTTT. Translation: CASSGPLQGLNTEAFF. V gene TRBV5-1 combines with J gene TRBJ1-1; 7 bases line up with TRBD1. V dropped 4 bases and J dropped 0; count of bases not matched to a gene: 9. Germline CDR1 SGHRS, CDR2 YFSETQ. The CDR3 loop spans 16 amino acids.

This sequence joins TRBV5-1 and TRBJ2-7; TRBD2 is a possible D gene (5 bases). This CDR3 spans 14 amino acids. Germline V CDR1 and CDR2: SGHRS, YFSETQ. The V end was cut by 5 bases, the J end by 5 bases, with 17 bases between. DNA of the CDR3: TGCGCCAGCAGTCCGGGGTATTCGGAGGACGAGCAGTACTTC. Translation gives CASSPGYSEDEQYF. Based on the CDR3 plus reference TRBV5-1 and TRBJ2-7, the full variable domain is KAGVTQTPRYLIKTRGQQVTLSCSPISGHRSVSWYQQTPGQGLQFLFEYFSETQRNKGNFPGRFSGRQFSNSRSEMNVSTLELGDSALYLCASSPGYSEDEQYFGPGTRLTVT.

V gene TRBV6-1 combines with J gene TRBJ2-3; 9 nucleotides line up with TRBD2. V shed 1 base, J shed 2 bases, and the junction held 4 bases outside the gene matches. Germline V lookup: CDR1 MNHNS, CDR2 SASEGT. The CDR3 spans 16 residues. The CDR3 here is CASSEVAGGITDTQYF. CDR3 nucleotides: TGTGCCAGCAGTGAAGTGGCGGGGGGGATCACAGATACGCAGTATTTT.

The chain links TRBV7-9 to TRBJ2-5; the match to TRBD1 covers 7 bases. Looked up from germline, CDR1 is SEHNR and CDR2 is FQNEAQ (reference sequence). This CDR3 comprises 13 residues. The V and J ends lost 4 bases and 5 bases, in that order; junction bases with no gene match: 4. The CDR3 region is CASSWTGSETQYF. Written as DNA, the CDR3 is TGTGCCAGCAGCTGGACAGGAAGCGAGACCCAGTACTTC.

This clone is a singleton in its sample. The chain is built from TRBV5-1 and TRBJ2-2; perhaps TRBD1 as D (5 bases). The ends were cut back, 0 bases at V and 4 bases at J, with 10 bases in the middle. The length of the CDR3 is 15 residues. Germline V lookup: CDR1 SGHRS, CDR2 YFSETQ. The CDR3 nucleotides read TGCGCCAGCAGCTTGGAGGGGCGCGGCACCGGGGAGCTGTTTTTT. Translation: CASSLEGRGTGELFF.

The rearrangement uses TRBV7-3 and TRBJ1-1; no clear D. With 1 base removed from V and 5 bases from J, the gap between germline ends came to 17 bases. The CDR3 length is 16 residues. The germline gives CDR1 SGHTA, CDR2 FQGTGA. The CDR3 protein is CASSLIGPKSGTEAFF. The CDR3, as DNA: TGTGCCAGCAGCTTAATTGGGCCGAAGAGTGGGACTGAAGCTTTCTTT.

V gene TRBV4-2 combines with J gene TRBJ1-5, with D perhaps TRBD1 (6 bases). In germline, CDR1 is LGHNA, CDR2 YNFKEQ. Trimming removed 0 bases at V and 6 bases at J, with 12 bases between. The CDR3 consists of 15 residues. CDR3 nucleotides: TGTGCCAGCAGCCAAGAGTACAGGGATGGTCAGCCCCAGCATTTT. Translation gives CASSQEYRDGQPQHF.

This chain links TRBV20-1 with TRBJ2-3; TRBD1 aligns across 7 bases. Trimming removed 3 bases from V and 6 bases from J; junction bases left unmatched: 18. This CDR3 is built from 17 residues. Germline V CDR1 and CDR2: DFQATT, SNEGSKA (reference sequence). This CDR3 reads CSASLPLNRQGGDTQYF. The CDR3 DNA reads TGCAGTGCTAGTCTCCCCCTAAATCGACAGGGCGGGGATACGCAGTATTTT.

The CDR3 here is CASSIVIQHGYTF. DNA for the CDR3: TGTGCCAGTAGTATAGTAATTCAGCATGGCTACACCTTC. This chain connects TRBV19 to TRBJ1-2; D remains ambiguous. Trimming took 1 base from V and 6 from J, leaving 9 bases between them. This CDR3 region has 13 residues. Per germline, CDR1 LNHDA and CDR2 SQIVND (reference sequence).

The rearrangement links TRBV3-1 (or the pseudogene TRBV3-2) to TRBJ2-7; 7 bases are a match to TRBD1. The germline V gene encodes CDR1 LGHDT and CDR2 YNNKEL (reference sequence). There are 13 residues in the CDR3. V lost 1 base, J lost 3 bases, and 0 bases stayed unmatched. As DNA, the CDR3 is TGTGCCAGCAGCCAAGGACAGGGCTACGAGCAGTACTTC. Encoded protein: CASSQGQGYEQYF.

The rearrangement joins TRBV4-3 to TRBJ1-1, with 8 bases aligning to TRBD1. This CDR3 spans 17 amino acids. J lost 6 bases, V lost 3 bases, and 15 bases had no gene match. Germline CDR1 is LGHNA and CDR2 is YSLEER. In DNA form, the CDR3 reads TGCGCCAGCAGCCATGCCCCATGGGGTCAGGACAGGGCTGAAGCTTTCTTT. Translating it yields CASSHAPWGQDRAEAFF.

The chain uses TRBV4-3 and TRBJ1-4; D call uncertain. CDR1 is LGHNA and CDR2 is YSLEER in the germline V gene. Trimming removed 1 base from V and 10 bases from J, with 16 bases in between. The CDR3 contains 15 residues. CDR3 protein: CASSQGAFSWAKLFF. DNA for the CDR3: TGCGCCAGCAGCCAAGGGGCCTTCTCTTGGGCAAAACTGTTTTTT.

About this clone: Other nucleotide sequences in the sample specify the same CDR3. The CDR3 loop is CASSDGLAGLYEQYF. DNA for the CDR3: TGTGCCAGCAGTGATGGACTAGCGGGGCTATACGAGCAGTACTTC. V is TRBV2 and J is TRBJ2-7, with 12 bases identical to TRBD2. Unmatched junction bases numbered 4, after V lost 3 bases and J lost 4 bases. Germline CDR1 is SNHLY and CDR2 is FYNNEI. This CDR3 is 15 amino acids long.

The J gene is TRBJ2-1, the V gene TRBV11-2, with 7 bases that match TRBD1. The CDR3 sequence is 16 residues long. In germline, CDR1 is SGHAT, CDR2 FQNNGV. V dropped 1 base and J dropped 6; count of bases not matched to a gene: 9. CDR3 DNA: TGTGCCAGCAGCTTAGTCTTGACAGGGTATGGCAATGAGCAGTTCTTC. Residues: CASSLVLTGYGNEQFF.

The gene calls are TRBV19 and TRBJ2-1, with D perhaps matching TRBD1 (5 bases). Trimming left V 7 bases short and J 1 base short, with 17 bases between. The V gene's germline CDR1 is LNHDA and CDR2 SQIVND (reference sequence). This CDR3 is built from 16 residues. The CDR3 loop is CASTPKQGTSYNEQFF. In DNA form, the CDR3 reads TGTGCCAGTACCCCAAAGCAGGGAACTTCCTACAATGAGCAGTTCTTC.

The chain is built from TRBV5-4 and TRBJ1-1; the D is unclear. The CDR3 contains 12 residues. Trimming took off 2 bases at V and 6 bases at J, with 8 bases between the two ends. Germline CDR1 and CDR2: SGHNT and YYREEE (reference sequence). CDR3 amino acids: CASSLPDAEAFF. CDR3 nucleotide sequence: TGTGCCAGCAGCTTACCGGATGCTGAAGCTTTCTTT. Full variable domain (outside the CDR3, taken from reference TRBV5-4 and TRBJ1-1): ETGVTQSPTHLIKTRGQQVTLRCSSQSGHNTVSWYQQALGQGPQFIFQYYREEENGRGNFPPRFSGLQFPNYSSELNVNALELDDSALYLCASSLPDAEAFFGQGTRLTVV.

This clone came up once. The J gene is TRBJ2-2, the V gene TRBV6-6; no clear D gene. Trimming left V 2 bases short and J 4 bases short, with 11 bases between. Germline loops: CDR1 MNHNY, CDR2 SVGAGI (reference sequence). This CDR3 is 15 amino acids long. The CDR3 bases are TGTGCCAGCAGTTACGGCGGCCGAACCACCGGGGAGCTGTTTTTT. Its translation is CASSYGGRTTGELFF.

The chain recombines TRBV7-3 with TRBJ2-5; TRBD1 might be the D (5 bases). The CDR3 length is 13 residues. Germline-derived CDR1 and CDR2 are SGHTA and FQGTGA. V lost 0 bases and J 3 bases, leaving 5 bases between the germline ends. CDR3 in amino acids: CASSLTGEETQYF. As DNA, the CDR3 is TGTGCCAGCAGCTTAACAGGGGAAGAGACCCAGTACTTC.

This clone was seen a handful of times. The chain carries TRBV5-4 and TRBJ2-2; 13 bases fit TRBD2. This CDR3 is 16 amino acids long. After removal of 4 bases from V and 7 bases from J, the junction contained 7 bases not matched to a gene. Germline lookup yields CDR1 SGHNT and CDR2 YYREEE (reference sequence). The CDR3 is CASSLGGTSGVGELFF. The CDR3 DNA reads as TGTGCCAGCAGCCTAGGGGGGACTAGCGGGGTCGGGGAGCTGTTTTTT.

The gene calls are TRBV7-9 and TRBJ1-1; a weak D match, TRBD1 (6 bases). Trimming took off 6 bases at V and 1 base at J, with 12 bases between the two ends. Germline V gene sequence: CDR1 SEHNR, CDR2 FQNEAQ (reference sequence). The CDR3 has 14 residues. The CDR3 nucleotides are TGTGCCAGCAGTATTGGGACAACGAACACTGAAGCTTTCTTT. This gives the protein CASSIGTTNTEAFF.

The chain carries TRBV28 and TRBJ1-2; 7 bases match TRBD1. The V gene end was trimmed by 6 bases and the J gene end by 6 bases; junction bases not matched to a gene: 13. Per the germline V gene, CDR1 is MDHEN and CDR2 is SYDVKM. The CDR3 has 15 amino acids. CDR3 bases: TGTGCCAGCAGAGCGCCAGGAGGGGGCGACAATGGCTACACCTTC. This translates into CASRAPGGGDNGYTF.